The 5 T cell receptor beta chains below come from one sample, sequenced in a study of T cell responses to AZD1222 COVID-19 vaccine. The data were produced by immunoSEQ multiplex PCR, yet TCRdb's version contains in-frame clones alone and is incomplete. The table shows some 96,000 clones, with roughly 90% occurring only once. Here the sequenced sample was peripheral blood, taken on day 0 of AZD1222 vaccination. The receptors stem from an adult in good health.

The chain employs TRBV11-3 and TRBJ2-3, with 8 positions matching TRBD2. The germline V gene encodes CDR1 SGHNT and CDR2 YENEEA. The CDR3 is 14 amino acids. Trimming took 3 bases from V and 7 from J; bases not matched to a gene: 6. CDR3 DNA: TGTGCCAGCAGCTTGAGCGGGAGCGGTAATACGCAGTATTTT. Translating it yields CASSLSGSGNTQYF.

A note on this clone: Distinct nucleotide sequences in the sample also encode this CDR3. The CDR3 spells CASGPSGPQHF. CDR3 DNA sequence: TGTGCTAGTGGCCCGAGCGGGCCCCAGCATTTT. The rearrangement links TRBV12-5 to TRBJ1-5; D uncertain. Germline CDR1 LGHNT, CDR2 FRNRAP. V dropped 6 bases and J dropped 9 bases, with 9 bases sitting between them. The CDR3 loop spans 11 amino acids.

The chain uses TRBV27 and TRBJ1-5, with 7 bases lining up with TRBD1. V lost 8 bases to trimming and J lost 4 bases; unmatched junction nucleotides: 5. This CDR3 is 13 amino acids long. The V gene's germline CDR1 is MNHEY and CDR2 SMNVEV (reference sequence). In DNA form, the CDR3 reads TGTGCCAGCGCCCCAGGGGGTAATCAGCCCCAGCATTTT. This sequence encodes CASAPGGNQPQHF.

This rearrangement joins TRBV2 to TRBJ1-5; 7 bases line up with TRBD1. V shed 2 bases and J 7 bases; nucleotides not matched to a gene: 5. The germline CDR1 and CDR2 sequences are SNHLY and FYNNEI. The CDR3 has 14 amino acids. For the CDR3, the DNA is TGTGCCAGCAGTGAAAGAAAGGGGGCCCAGCCCCAGCATTTT. This sequence encodes CASSERKGAQPQHF.

The chain couples TRBV7-2 to TRBJ1-2; D gene unclear. Germline V gene sequence: CDR1 SGHTA, CDR2 FQGNSA. The V end lost 5 bases, the J end lost 8 bases, and 15 bases lay between the germline ends. CDR3 size: 13 residues. The CDR3 sequence: CASSTWGGSGYTF. Here the CDR3 DNA reads TGTGCCAGCAGCACATGGGGTGGCTCGGGCTACACCTTC.